One and the same sample provided the 29 T cell receptor beta chains below, sequenced in a study of CD8 T cells in Susac syndrome. With random hexamers, roughly 0.45 to 1 ug RNA was reverse transcribed. TCRdb processed the immunoSEQ multiplex PCR reads anew with MiXCR; each CDR3 protein has one entry. The sample records about 160,000 distinct CDR3 sequences, about 94% being singletons. Input material: CD4+ T cells from PBMCs. These receptors all come from a human donor in good health.

This chain connects TRBV29-1 to TRBJ2-5; tentatively, D is TRBD1 or TRBD2 (5 bases each). Trimming pared 3 bases from V and 5 bases from J, leaving 13 bases between. The CDR3 is made up of 13 amino acids. Germline CDR1 reads SQVTM; CDR2 reads ANQGSEA. The CDR3 protein is CSVDLGPTETQYF. The CDR3 nucleotides read TGCAGCGTTGATCTGGGACCGACGGAGACCCAGTACTTC. Full variable domain (remainder filled in from reference TRBV29-1 and TRBJ2-5): SAVISQKPSRDICQRGTSLTIQCQVDSQVTMMFWYRQQPGQSLTLIATANQGSEATYESGFVIDKFPISRPNLTFSTLTVSNMSPEDSSIYLCSVDLGPTETQYFGPGTRLLVL.

V gene TRBV7-2 combines with J gene TRBJ1-2, with D unclear. This CDR3 has 14 amino acids. CDR1 SGHTA and CDR2 FQGNSA come from the germline V gene. V was clipped by 8 bases and J by 4 bases, with 17 bases between them. The CDR3 DNA follows: TGTGCCAGCGCTGCCCTGACTCGGAGCTATGGCTACACCTTC. Amino acid sequence: CASAALTRSYGYTF.

The chain has TRBV28 and TRBJ2-7, with 16 bases that match TRBD2. The CDR3 spans 13 residues. V shed 3 bases and J 12 bases; nucleotides not matched to a gene: 2. Germline assignment: CDR1 MDHEN and CDR2 SYDVKM. The CDR3 DNA reads TGTGCCAGCAGTTTGGGACTAGCGGGAGGGCGGTACTTC. Translating it yields CASSLGLAGGRYF.

The V call is TRBV7-2, the J call TRBJ2-7; no clear D. Trimming pared 2 bases from V and 2 bases from J, leaving 10 bases between. The germline gives CDR1 SGHTA, CDR2 FQGNSA. CDR3 length equals 14 residues. CDR3 nucleotide sequence: TGTGCCAGCAGCTTATCACCCAATACCTACGAGCAGTACTTC. It specifies CASSLSPNTYEQYF.

This clonotype was seen a few times. This chain connects TRBV29-1 to TRBJ2-7; D may be TRBD2 (6 bases). Trimming removed 1 base at V and 5 bases at J, with 12 bases between. CDR3 length: 13 residues. The germline gives CDR1 SQVTM, CDR2 ANQGSEA. The CDR3 loop is CSVEGLGRNEQYF. DNA for the CDR3: TGCAGCGTTGAAGGTCTGGGGAGGAACGAGCAGTACTTC.

V is TRBV7-2 and J is TRBJ1-5; 7 nucleotides align to TRBD1. V was clipped by 6 bases and J by 2 bases; unmatched bases: 10. The CDR3 contains 16 residues. CDR1 and CDR2 (germline): SGHTA, FQGNSA. The CDR3 here is CASSRTGVGGNQPQHF. For the CDR3, the DNA is TGTGCCAGCAGTAGAACAGGGGTTGGCGGCAATCAGCCCCAGCATTTT.

The chain combines TRBV5-1 with TRBJ2-2; D gene uncertain. The V gene's germline CDR1 is SGHRS and CDR2 YFSETQ. Trimming left V 4 bases short and J 5 bases short, with 12 bases between. The CDR3 length is 14 residues. Written as DNA, the CDR3 is TGCGCCAGCAGCCCGGTCGGGCAGACCGGGGAGCTGTTTTTT. This translates into CASSPVGQTGELFF.

A single count supports this clonotype. The chain recombines TRBV18 with TRBJ2-7; D tentatively fits TRBD1 or TRBD2 (5 bases each). The V end lost 3 bases, the J end lost 7 bases, and 19 bases lay between the germline ends. This CDR3 spans 15 amino acids. The germline gives CDR1 KGHSH, CDR2 LQKENI. Written as DNA, the CDR3 is TGTGCCAGCTCACCGGATCAGGGTCGTCCGGGGGAGCAGTACTTC. Translated: CASSPDQGRPGEQYF.

The chain recombines TRBV12-3 or TRBV12-4 with TRBJ2-5; D possibly corresponds to TRBD2 (6 bases). CDR3 length: 15 amino acids. The V and J ends lost 6 bases and 1 base respectively, with 15 bases between them. CDR3 amino acids: CASRARELTQETQYF. The CDR3 nucleotides are TGTGCCAGCAGGGCTCGGGAGCTCACCCAAGAGACCCAGTACTTC.

This chain links TRBV7-2 with TRBJ2-5, with 11 bases fitting TRBD2. This CDR3 is 18 amino acids long. The J segment lost 2 bases and the V segment lost 3 bases, leaving 11 bases of the junction unmatched. Germline V gene data show CDR1 as SGHTA and CDR2 as FQGNSA. The CDR3 is CASSFVLAGVPVQETQYF. CDR3 in DNA: TGTGCCAGCAGCTTTGTACTAGCGGGGGTCCCAGTACAAGAGACCCAGTACTTC.

This chain joins TRBV19 and TRBJ1-5; 10 bases are shared with TRBD1. The CDR3 runs to 13 residues. Germline CDR1 LNHDA, CDR2 SQIVND (reference sequence). Unmatched junction bases numbered 2, after V lost 8 bases and J lost 4 bases. The CDR3: CASRDRGNQPQHF. CDR3 in DNA: TGTGCCAGTCGGGACAGGGGTAATCAGCCCCAGCATTTT.

The chain employs TRBV25-1 and TRBJ2-3, with a weak D call TRBD1 (5 bases). V was trimmed by 1 base and J by 3 bases, leaving 14 bases between them. There are 16 residues in the CDR3. The V gene's germline CDR1 is MGHDK and CDR2 SYGVNS. The CDR3 region has the DNA TGTGCCAGCAGTGAATCCCGCAGGGTCGGTACAGATACGCAGTATTTT. Protein: CASSESRRVGTDTQYF.

The chain is built from TRBV5-1 and TRBJ2-5; D gene ambiguous. CDR1 and CDR2 from the germline V gene are SGHRS and YFSETQ. The CDR3 has 16 amino acids. Trimming stripped 1 base from V and 3 bases from J, with 16 bases between. The CDR3 loop reads CASSLLVSVSEETQYF. The CDR3 coding sequence is TGCGCCAGCAGCTTGTTAGTTTCCGTTTCGGAAGAGACCCAGTACTTC.

V usage is TRBV14 and J usage is TRBJ1-1, with no clear D. Germline V gene sequence: CDR1 SGHDN, CDR2 FVKESK. Trimming stripped 1 base from V and 7 bases from J, with 4 bases between. The CDR3 consists of 11 residues. The CDR3 DNA is TGTGCCAGCAGCCAAGCTAGTGAAGCTTTCTTT. Protein: CASSQASEAFF. Supplemented by reference TRBV14 and TRBJ1-1, the full variable domain reads EAGVTQFPSHSVIEKGQTVTLRCDPISGHDNLYWYRRVMGKEIKFLLHFVKESKQDESGMPNNRFLAERTGGTYSTLKVQPAELEDSGVYFCASSQASEAFFGQGTRLTVV.

The CDR3 DNA sequence: TGTGCCAGCAGCCCGGGACTAGCGGGGGGTAACGAGCAGTACTTC. It yields the protein CASSPGLAGGNEQYF. This chain uses TRBV7-9 with TRBJ2-7, with 15 bases identical to TRBD2. V lost 5 bases, J lost 5 bases, and 4 bases stayed unmatched. The germline V gene encodes CDR1 SEHNR and CDR2 FQNEAQ (reference sequence). The CDR3 loop spans 15 amino acids.

This chain uses TRBV29-1 with TRBJ1-3; tentative D call: TRBD1 (5 bases). V lost 4 bases to trimming and J lost 0 bases, with 13 bases between them. This CDR3 has 15 residues. The germline V gene has CDR1 SQVTM and CDR2 ANQGSEA. CDR3 loop: CSVARPGASGNTIYF. The CDR3 DNA sequence: TGCAGCGTTGCGCGTCCTGGGGCCTCTGGAAACACCATATATTTT.

The rearrangement links TRBV12-3 or TRBV12-4 to TRBJ1-2; a weak D match, TRBD1 (5 bases). CDR3 length: 14 amino acids. V lost 5 bases to trimming and J lost 1 base, with 11 bases between them. The CDR3 region is CASSPRVGNYGYTF. CDR3 DNA sequence: TGTGCCAGCAGTCCCAGGGTTGGTAACTATGGCTACACCTTC.

In DNA, the CDR3 is TGTGCCATCCAGCTTCAGGCAGAAGAGACCCAGTACTTC. This codes for CAIQLQAEETQYF. The chain combines TRBV5-4 with TRBJ2-5; no clear D. Deletions cut 9 bases from V and 3 bases from J, with 15 bases between. This CDR3 region has 13 residues. Per germline, CDR1 SGHNT and CDR2 YYREEE (reference sequence).

This sequence joins TRBV7-9 and TRBJ1-2; no reliable D call. Trimming cost V 5 bases and J 8 bases, with 6 bases left between them. The CDR3 loop spans 10 amino acids. The germline gives CDR1 SEHNR, CDR2 FQNEAQ (reference sequence). CDR3 sequence (DNA): TGTGCCAGCAGCCTTCGGGGCTACACCTTC. Translating gives CASSLRGYTF.

The chain joins TRBV20-1 to TRBJ2-5, with TRBD2 identical over 11 bases. The germline V gene encodes CDR1 DFQATT and CDR2 SNEGSKA (reference sequence). Losses at the gene ends were 1 base for V and 3 bases for J; bases not matched to a gene: 1. The CDR3 spans 14 residues. CDR3 in amino acids: CSARVGLAEETQYF. The CDR3 region has the DNA TGCAGTGCTAGAGTGGGACTAGCGGAAGAGACCCAGTACTTC.

The chain recombines TRBV19 with TRBJ1-2; TRBD1 is a possible D gene (6 bases). The CDR3 totals 13 residues. Germline V CDR1 and CDR2: LNHDA, SQIVND (reference sequence). Between the trimmed V and J ends, which lost 4 bases and 2 bases, there was a span of 8 bases. The CDR3 is CASSTQGNYGYTF. The CDR3 DNA reads as TGTGCCAGTAGTACGCAGGGGAACTATGGCTACACCTTC.

The chain combines TRBV18 with TRBJ2-7; TRBD1 matches 8 bases. The CDR3 is made up of 15 amino acids. V was pared by 3 bases and J by 0 bases, with 4 bases of the junction left unmatched. Germline lookup yields CDR1 KGHSH and CDR2 LQKENI. The CDR3: CASSPGQGGSYEQYF. CDR3 DNA: TGTGCCAGCTCACCCGGACAGGGTGGCTCCTACGAGCAGTACTTC.

This clonotype appeared a few times. This chain uses TRBV7-3 with TRBJ2-3, with D perhaps matching TRBD1 (6 bases). V lost 2 bases and J 4 bases, leaving 7 bases between the germline ends. The CDR3 is made up of 13 amino acids. The germline gives CDR1 SGHTA, CDR2 FQGTGA. CDR3 protein: CASSLQGPDTQYF. In DNA form, the CDR3 reads TGTGCCAGCAGCTTACAGGGGCCAGATACGCAGTATTTT.

The rearrangement links TRBV2 to TRBJ2-2; tentative D call: TRBD2 (5 bases). Germline V lookup: CDR1 SNHLY, CDR2 FYNNEI. The CDR3 has 15 amino acids. V was trimmed by 8 bases and J by 6 bases, leaving 19 bases between them. In DNA form, the CDR3 reads TGTGCCAGCCTATCGGGGTTCCCTTTTGCCGGGGAGCTGTTTTTT. Its protein product is CASLSGFPFAGELFF.

This chain links TRBV5-1 with TRBJ2-3; a possible D gene is TRBD1 (7 bases). Trimming shortened V by 4 bases and J by 6 bases, and 15 bases separated the two germline ends. This CDR3 comprises 14 residues. The germline V gene has CDR1 SGHRS and CDR2 YFSETQ. As DNA, the CDR3 is TGCGCCAGCAGCCCCCAGGGGGGCCAGGATACGCAGTATTTT. As protein: CASSPQGGQDTQYF.

J is TRBJ1-2 and V is TRBV29-1, with TRBD1 as a possible D gene (5 bases). Germline lookup yields CDR1 SQVTM and CDR2 ANQGSEA. CDR3 length: 11 amino acids. Trimming pared 4 bases from V and 8 bases from J, leaving 11 bases between. CDR3 DNA: TGCAGCGTTGGTGGAGGGGCCGGCTACACCTTC. Protein: CSVGGGAGYTF.

To note about this clonotype: Sequence at one end of the junction differs from germline and may be a read error. V gene TRBV5-1 combines with J gene TRBJ1-3; the match to TRBD1 covers 8 bases. The CDR3 loop spans 14 amino acids. Germline V gene lookup returns CDR1 SGHRS and CDR2 YFSETQ. In DNA form, the CDR3 reads TGCGCCAGCAGTTTGGACAGGGCTCGGAACACCATATATTTT. Translated: CASSLDRARNTIYF.

This rearrangement joins TRBV3-1 to TRBJ2-7; the D gene is possibly TRBD2 (7 bases). CDR1 is LGHDT, CDR2 YNNKEL, per germline (reference sequence). The V end lost 4 bases, the J end lost 4 bases, and 20 bases lay between the germline ends. There are 16 residues in the CDR3. The CDR3 is CASSPQSGRGRYEQYF. CDR3 sequence (DNA): TGTGCCAGCAGCCCCCAGTCGGGGCGGGGGCGATACGAGCAGTACTTC.

The gene calls are TRBV10-3 and TRBJ2-5; 7 bases map to TRBD2. CDR1 is ENHRY, CDR2 SYGVKD, per germline. This CDR3 has 14 residues. J lost 2 bases, V lost 3 bases, and 3 bases had no gene match. The CDR3, as DNA: TGTGCCATCAGTGAATGGGGGGGGCAAGAGACCCAGTACTTC. Its translation: CAISEWGGQETQYF.